This T cell receptor (beta chain) stems from a study of radiation and T cells in renal cell carcinoma. Study as a whole: Nephrectomy followed 15 Gy stereotactic body radiation by 4 weeks. General study points: In blood, top tumor clones expanded by 2 weeks, shrinking by 4. Baseline intratumoral clonotype presence is unknown without pretreatment biopsies.

Specified time point: baseline pretreatment blood. Regarding treatment: 15 Gy SBRT to primary tumor, nephrectomy 4 weeks later. This renal cell carcinoma was of the clear cell type. Generated by immunoSEQ multiplex PCR, the TCRdb table keeps only in-frame clones and is missing some. The data hold approximately 150,000 clones, with around four fifths observed a single time. Details on this clone: Its antigen is still unknown.

The CDR3 extends over 14 amino acids. V lost 6 bases to trimming and J lost 10 bases, with 22 bases between them. Germline V gene lookup returns CDR1 MGHRA and CDR2 YSYEKL. The V call is TRBV4-1, the J call TRBJ2-7; D uncertain. The sequence derives from a woman between 45 and 65 years old with renal cell carcinoma. The material was blood, obtained from a patient whose treatment included radiotherapy and nephrectomy. The CDR3 spells CASSLVGRQTRQYF. CDR3 DNA sequence: TGCGCCAGCAGTCTAGTTGGCCGGCAGACCCGACAGTACTTC.